The 20 T cell receptor beta chains listed next were all sequenced from one sample in a study of blood T cell repertoires in COVID-19. The repertoire was sequenced with immunoSEQ multiplex PCR; TCRdb's copy has only in-frame clones and lacks some. In the table there are under 150,000 clones, around three quarters of which are singletons. Sequencing was carried out using peripheral blood. The receptors shown here come from a man aged 50-60 years with active or convalescent COVID-19.

Worth noting for this clone: In the same sample, other DNA sequences code for this CDR3. The gene calls are TRBV5-6 and TRBJ2-7; D is perhaps TRBD2 (6 bases). Trimming left V 3 bases short and J 0 bases short, with 10 bases between. This CDR3 has 14 residues. Germline V gene lookup returns CDR1 SGHDT and CDR2 YYEEEE. DNA of the CDR3: TGTGCCAGCAGCTACAGCGGGTCCTCCTACGAGCAGTACTTC. This sequence encodes CASSYSGSSYEQYF.

A single count supports this clone. This chain joins TRBV28 and TRBJ2-7; TRBD2 is a possible D gene (6 bases). The CDR3 sequence is 13 residues long. V was shortened by 2 bases and J by 2 bases, with 7 bases between the two germline ends. Germline V gene lookup returns CDR1 MDHEN and CDR2 SYDVKM. CDR3 loop: CASSLGGPYEQYF. The DNA of the CDR3 is TGTGCCAGCAGTTTAGGAGGGCCCTACGAGCAGTACTTC. The full variable domain, in which reference TRBV28 and TRBJ2-7 provide the parts outside the CDR3, is DVKVTQSSRYLVKRTGEKVFLECVQDMDHENMFWYRQDPGLGLRLIYFSYDVKMKEKGDIPEGYSVSREKKERFSLILESASTNQTSMYLCASSLGGPYEQYFGPGTRLTVT.

The chain employs TRBV9 and TRBJ1-6; D unresolved. Trimming stripped 0 bases from V and 7 bases from J, with 8 bases between. Germline CDR1 is SGDLS and CDR2 is YYNGEE. The CDR3 consists of 14 residues. CDR3 bases: TGTGCCAGCAGCGTAGGCGCATCCAATTCACCCCTCCACTTT. This gives the protein CASSVGASNSPLHF. The full variable domain, rest sourced from reference TRBV9 and TRBJ1-6, is DSGVTQTPKHLITATGQRVTLRCSPRSGDLSVYWYQQSLDQGLQFLIQYYNGEERAKGNILERFSAQQFPDLHSELNLSSLELGDSALYFCASSVGASNSPLHFGNGTRLTVT.

V and J are TRBV6-5 and TRBJ2-5; no clear D. Germline assignment: CDR1 MNHEY and CDR2 SVGAGI. The CDR3 length is 15 residues. V lost 0 bases and J lost 4, with 12 bases in between. CDR3 sequence: CASSYSISISETQYF. DNA for the CDR3: TGTGCCAGCAGTTACTCCATATCTATTTCAGAGACCCAGTACTTC.

V usage is TRBV7-2 and J usage is TRBJ2-3; 9 bases match TRBD2. This CDR3 is 15 amino acids long. Germline-derived CDR1 and CDR2 are SGHTA and FQGNSA. The V gene end was trimmed by 1 base and the J gene end by 5 bases; junction bases not matched to a gene: 4. The CDR3 reads CASSLGGRAEDTQYF. For the CDR3, the DNA is TGTGCCAGCAGCTTAGGCGGGAGGGCCGAAGATACGCAGTATTTT.

The V call is TRBV2, the J call TRBJ1-5; D may be TRBD1 (6 bases). The CDR3 has 15 amino acids. Deletions cut 7 bases from V and 8 bases from J, with 21 bases between. From germline, CDR1 is SNHLY and CDR2 FYNNEI. The CDR3 spells CASKLEGVLTEPQHF. CDR3 in DNA: TGTGCCAGCAAACTAGAGGGGGTTCTCACGGAGCCCCAGCATTTT.

The V call is TRBV28, the J call TRBJ1-2; 7 positions match TRBD1. The CDR3 has 13 amino acids. V trimming: 7 bases; J trimming: 1 base; junction bases outside the gene matches: 3. The V gene's germline CDR1 is MDHEN and CDR2 SYDVKM. The CDR3 region has the DNA TGTGCCAGCAAAGGGGACAGTAACTATGGCTACACCTTC. Protein sequence: CASKGDSNYGYTF.

CDR3 loop: CASSLTGRTSGRTDTQYF. CDR3 sequence (DNA): TGTGCCAGCAGCTTAACCGGTCGGACTAGCGGTCGCACAGATACGCAGTATTTT. This chain connects TRBV7-3 to TRBJ2-3, with TRBD2 matching 10 bases. This CDR3 has 18 amino acids. Per the germline V gene, CDR1 is SGHTA and CDR2 is FQGTGA. The junction had 7 bases not matched to a gene; V was cut back by 0 bases and J by 1 base.

The CDR3 region is CASSLGGQGAVEAFF. The CDR3 coding sequence is TGTGCCAGCAGCTTAGGGGGGCAGGGGGCGGTTGAAGCTTTCTTT. This rearrangement joins TRBV7-8 to TRBJ1-1; 8 nucleotides align to TRBD1. Unmatched junction bases numbered 8, after V lost 1 base and J lost 7 bases. CDR1 and CDR2 (germline): SGHVS, FQNEAQ. CDR3 length: 15 residues. The variable domain in full, with the rest retrieved from reference TRBV7-8 and TRBJ1-1, is GAGVSQSPRYKVAKRGQDVALRCDPISGHVSLFWYQQALGQGPEFLTYFQNEAQLDKSGLPSDRFFAERPEGSVSTLKIQRTQQEDSAVYLCASSLGGQGAVEAFFGQGTRLTVV.

The chain joins TRBV28 to TRBJ2-2; 7 bases are shared with TRBD2. V trimming: 5 bases; J trimming: 1 base; junction bases outside the gene matches: 7. Germline V CDR1 and CDR2: MDHEN, SYDVKM. The CDR3 spans 16 residues. In DNA, the CDR3 is TGTGCCAGCAGTCCATTGACTAGCTTGAACACCGGGGAGCTGTTTTTT. This gives the protein CASSPLTSLNTGELFF. Drawing the rest from reference TRBV28 and TRBJ2-2, the complete variable domain is DVKVTQSSRYLVKRTGEKVFLECVQDMDHENMFWYRQDPGLGLRLIYFSYDVKMKEKGDIPEGYSVSREKKERFSLILESASTNQTSMYLCASSPLTSLNTGELFFGEGSRLTVL.

This chain uses TRBV3-1 (or the pseudogene TRBV3-2) with TRBJ2-1; 11 positions agree with TRBD2. Germline V gives CDR1 LGHDT, CDR2 YNNKEL (reference sequence). The V gene end was trimmed by 3 bases and the J gene end by 0 bases; junction bases not matched to a gene: 10. This CDR3 region has 19 residues. The CDR3: CASSHYRTSGRSSYNEQFF. For the CDR3, the DNA is TGTGCCAGCAGCCATTACCGGACTAGCGGGCGCAGCTCCTACAATGAGCAGTTCTTC.

For this clone: Other DNA sequences of this sample code for an identical CDR3. The chain couples TRBV27 to TRBJ2-7; D is uncertain. Germline V gene lookup returns CDR1 MNHEY and CDR2 SMNVEV (reference sequence). This CDR3 contains 11 residues. V was clipped by 6 bases and J by 0 bases, with 3 bases between them. CDR3 protein: CASSSSYEQYF. In DNA form, the CDR3 reads TGTGCCAGCAGCTCCTCCTACGAGCAGTACTTC.

In this sample, this clone turned up a few times. This rearrangement joins TRBV11-2 to TRBJ1-3, with a possible D match to TRBD1 (5 bases). Between the trimmed V and J ends, which lost 4 bases and 0 bases, there was a span of 7 bases. CDR1 is SGHAT, CDR2 FQNNGV, per germline. The CDR3 has 14 residues. The CDR3 spells CASSSQGSGNTIYF. CDR3 sequence (DNA): TGTGCCAGCAGCTCGCAGGGCTCTGGAAACACCATATATTTT.

This clone was counted a few times. This chain joins TRBV30 and TRBJ2-1, with D possibly matching TRBD1 (5 bases). The CDR3 consists of 13 residues. Per the germline V gene, CDR1 is GTSNPN and CDR2 is SVGIG (reference sequence). The V end lost 0 bases, the J end lost 5 bases, and 8 bases lay between the germline ends. The DNA of the CDR3 is TGTGCCTGGAGTGTAGACAGCCACAATGAGCAGTTCTTC. It encodes CAWSVDSHNEQFF.

The chain links TRBV18 to TRBJ1-2; TRBD1 might be the D (5 bases). Trimming left V 1 base short and J 8 bases short, with 20 bases between. Germline values: CDR1 KGHSH, CDR2 LQKENI. The CDR3 runs to 16 residues. The CDR3 here is CASSPQGAGSTEGYTF. The CDR3, as DNA: TGTGCCAGCTCACCACAGGGTGCCGGCTCGACAGAAGGCTACACCTTC.

In this sample, this clone turned up once. V is TRBV2 and J is TRBJ2-1; 12 bases line up with TRBD2. With 10 bases clipped from V and 4 bases from J, the junction kept 2 bases outside the gene matches. Germline CDR1 is SNHLY and CDR2 is FYNNEI. The CDR3 has 13 residues. The CDR3 nucleotides are TGTGCCAACGGACTAGCGGGGTACAATGAGCAGTTCTTC. Residues: CANGLAGYNEQFF.

The rearrangement links TRBV19 to TRBJ1-3; the D gene is possibly TRBD1 (6 bases). The germline CDR1 and CDR2 sequences are LNHDA and SQIVND (reference sequence). This CDR3 has 16 amino acids. Trimming removed 4 bases at V and 2 bases at J, with 15 bases between. CDR3: CASSTVLTGPGNTIYF. The CDR3 DNA is TGTGCCAGTAGTACGGTCCTTACAGGGCCTGGAAACACCATATATTTT.

This sequence joins TRBV11-2 and TRBJ1-2; D ambiguous. CDR1 and CDR2 from the germline V gene are SGHAT and FQNNGV. Trimming shortened V by 5 bases and J by 2 bases, and 18 bases separated the two germline ends. CDR3 length equals 16 residues. CDR3: CASSPLHPRINYGYTF. The DNA of the CDR3 is TGTGCCAGCAGCCCCCTGCATCCGAGAATCAACTATGGCTACACCTTC.

The V gene is TRBV6-5, the J gene TRBJ2-7; 9 bases match TRBD1. Germline lookup yields CDR1 MNHEY and CDR2 SVGAGI. V dropped 4 bases and J dropped 3; count of bases not matched to a gene: 7. This CDR3 comprises 15 residues. CDR3 residues: CASSSRDRVFYEQYF. The CDR3 DNA follows: TGTGCCAGCAGTTCACGGGACAGGGTGTTCTACGAGCAGTACTTC.

The rearrangement joins TRBV29-1 to TRBJ1-2; TRBD1 agrees at 7 bases. The V segment lost 6 bases and the J segment 2 bases; nucleotides outside the gene matches: 3. The CDR3 is made up of 12 amino acids. Germline CDR1 is SQVTM and CDR2 is ANQGSEA. As DNA, the CDR3 is TGCAGCGTGAAACAGGGGAACTATGGCTACACCTTC. Translated: CSVKQGNYGYTF.